One and the same sample provided the 4 T cell receptor beta chains below, sequenced in a study of blood T cell repertoires in COVID-19. Assay: immunoSEQ multiplex PCR; the TCRdb copy retains only in-frame clones and omits some. The repertoire has roughly 63,000 clones, about 74% of them found once; the top ten carry 25% to 30%. Specimen: peripheral blood. These receptors were obtained from an elderly woman with acute or convalescent COVID-19.

The chain couples TRBV30 to TRBJ2-1; 8 bases align to TRBD2. The CDR3 extends over 16 amino acids. Germline V gene data show CDR1 as GTSNPN and CDR2 as SVGIG (reference sequence). V gave up 0 bases and J gave up 8 bases; unmatched junction bases: 12. The CDR3 DNA reads as TGTGCCTGGAGTGTACCGAGCGGGAGCAAGGGCTATGAGCAGTTCTTC. Amino acid sequence: CAWSVPSGSKGYEQFF.

The V and J genes are TRBV11-3 and TRBJ2-1, with D possibly matching TRBD1 (7 bases). Germline CDR1 SGHNT, CDR2 YENEEA. Trimming shortened V by 1 base and J by 0 bases, and 19 bases separated the two germline ends. The CDR3 runs to 19 residues. The CDR3 sequence is CASSLGRGKGASSYNEQFF. The CDR3 nucleotides are TGTGCCAGCAGCTTAGGGAGGGGCAAGGGGGCCAGCTCCTACAATGAGCAGTTCTTC.

The chain is built from TRBV28 and TRBJ2-1; TRBD2 agrees at 7 bases. CDR3 size: 15 residues. Germline assignment: CDR1 MDHEN and CDR2 SYDVKM. V gave up 1 base and J gave up 3 bases; unmatched junction bases: 3. The CDR3 here is CASSLLAGNYNEQFF. DNA of the CDR3: TGTGCCAGCAGTTTATTAGCGGGTAACTACAATGAGCAGTTCTTC.

This clone was seen just once. J is TRBJ2-2 and V is TRBV5-1; D not certain. Trimming stripped 2 bases from V and 4 bases from J, with 9 bases between. The CDR3 extends over 14 amino acids. Germline-derived CDR1 and CDR2 are SGHRS and YFSETQ. The CDR3 protein is CASSFHSGTGELFF. The CDR3 DNA reads TGCGCCAGCAGCTTTCACTCGGGCACCGGGGAGCTGTTTTTT.